This T cell receptor (beta chain) was recorded in a study of response to subunit inactivated influenza vaccine. Overall study findings and caveats: That few new T cells are recruited by each seasonal influenza vaccination was the authors' suggestion.

TCRdb independently ran MiXCR on the RT-PCR reads; one entry per CDR3 protein. The sample records 500,000 to 750,000 distinct CDR3 sequences, about 14% being singletons. This clonotype was detected only a few times. What it binds is unknown. Germline assignment: CDR1 LGHDT and CDR2 YNNKEL (reference sequence). The ends were cut back, 3 bases at V and 5 bases at J, with 10 bases in the middle. The CDR3 is made up of 13 amino acids. The sequencing here drew on PBMCs from blood, taken roughly 12 days after vaccination. This sequence was found in a man aged 50-60 years who received an inactivated influenza vaccine. J is TRBJ1-1 and V is TRBV3-1; the D gene is possibly TRBD1 (6 bases). CDR3 nucleotides: TGTGCCAGCAGCCAGACTGACAGGACTGAAGCTTTCTTT. Its protein is CASSQTDRTEAFF.